This T cell receptor (beta chain) emerged from a study of blood T cell repertoires in COVID-19. Study information: The United States, Italy and Spain were the sources of the acute and convalescent COVID-19 samples. In each case, the material was cDNA or gDNA derived from T cells, B-cell-depleted T cells, or PBMCs.

Study processing details: Amplified reference gene primers provided the basis for estimating nucleated cell counts. The method was immunoSEQ multiplex PCR; TCRdb's version includes in-frame clones alone and lacks a portion of them. V, J and clone size reflect that table, while D and trimming were determined from the DNA. The repertoire includes roughly 170,000 clones, 85% to 90% of them detected once, and approximately 0.93% sits in the top ten. The TCR comes from a woman between 18 and 29 years old who had recovered from COVID-19. The sample comprised peripheral blood.

CDR3 DNA sequence: TGTGCCAGCAGCCAGATCGGGACTAGCGGGGGGGCTAAAGAGACCCAGTACTTC. This translates into CASSQIGTSGGAKETQYF. V and J are TRBV3-1 (or the pseudogene TRBV3-2) and TRBJ2-5, with 16 bases aligning to TRBD2. The CDR3 consists of 18 residues. The V gene end was trimmed by 3 bases and the J gene end by 3 bases; junction bases not matched to a gene: 7. CDR1 is LGHDT and CDR2 is YNNKEL in the germline V gene (reference sequence).